These T cell receptor beta chains were read from a single sample in a study of T cells expressing NK-cell markers. TCRdb reprocessed the 5' RACE reads, keeping one entry per CDR3 protein, no DNA. Listed are more than 400,000 distinct CDR3 sequences; approximately 7% falls within the top ten. Sequencing input: blood T cells: a sorted CD56 or NKG2C T cell subset, CD4+ or CD8+ T cells, or bulk PBMC T cells (not recorded which). The receptor set was obtained from a woman between 18 and 70 years old in good health. The CDR3 runs from the conserved cysteine through the conserved F or W. Fields, in order: J gene, V gene, CDR3 protein.

>TRBJ1-6|TRBV9
CASSPREPGSYNSPLHF
>TRBJ2-1|TRBV7-9
CAGKGLHNEQFF
>TRBJ1-2|TRBV14
CASSQVSGGYGYTF
>TRBJ1-2|TRBV10-3
CAIPGQGNYGYTF
>TRBJ1-1|TRBV3-1
CASSQVGAEAFF
>TRBJ2-3|TRBV10-3
CAISGGDTQYF
>TRBJ2-2|TRBV12-3/TRBV12-4
CASSQTSVTGELFF
>TRBJ2-1|TRBV11-2
CASSLGLAGGPPKANEQFF
>TRBJ2-7|TRBV6-2/TRBV6-3
CASSYPAADRTYEQYF
>TRBJ2-3|TRBV4-3
CASSQDGGLAGGTDTQYF
>TRBJ1-6|TRBV7-2
CASSLGLDSSPLHF
>TRBJ1-5|TRBV20-1
CSAVSGGANQPQHF
>TRBJ2-7|TRBV12-3/TRBV12-4
CASRRLAGAGEQYF
>TRBJ2-7|TRBV4-2
CASSQDRGPYEQYF
>TRBJ2-1|TRBV20-1
CSARQYNEQFF
>TRBJ2-1|TRBV7-7
CASSSTSGLPTSYNEQFF
>TRBJ2-3|TRBV27
CASSPRRVTDTQYF
>TRBJ2-5|TRBV12-3/TRBV12-4
CASSFRVGSLQETQYF
>TRBJ1-2|TRBV15
CATSRDRENYGYTF
>TRBJ2-1|TRBV7-3
CASSFGPGAYNEQFF
>TRBJ2-2|TRBV5-5
CASSVQGTRNTGELFF
>TRBJ2-1|TRBV7-6
CASSQTSGVFYNEQFF
>TRBJ2-7|TRBV7-9
CASTRTNYEQYF
>TRBJ2-5|TRBV3-1
CASSQVRTRGETQYF
>TRBJ2-3|TRBV7-3
CASSLSGSADTQYF
>TRBJ2-2|TRBV20-1
CSARDLGNGGELFF
>TRBJ2-1|TRBV6-1
CASSETAGAASYNEQFF
>TRBJ2-2|TRBV9
CASSALFPGELFF
>TRBJ2-4|TRBV7-6
CASSSGANIQYF
>TRBJ2-7|TRBV20-1
CSQRKTKAPFEQYF
>TRBJ1-1|TRBV29-1
CSVDWGVNTEAFF
>TRBJ2-3|TRBV2
CASVAGVRDTQYF
>TRBJ1-4|TRBV27
CASSLRGILTNEKLFF
>TRBJ1-1|TRBV29-1
CSVGDSRANRIEAFF
>TRBJ2-5|TRBV24-1
CATSDSRDRAGETQYF
>TRBJ2-3|TRBV15
CATSGRGGTDTQYF
>TRBJ2-5|TRBV11-2
CASSLAARDQETQYF
>TRBJ2-2|TRBV7-9
CASTTPAGQGNTGELFF
>TRBJ2-2|TRBV27
CASSNRVLAGVSGELFF
>TRBJ1-3|TRBV11-3
CASSLDSDHPGNTIYF
>TRBJ2-1|TRBV12-3/TRBV12-4
CASGVQGTYNEQFF
>TRBJ2-1|TRBV7-2
CASSFSGTGGNEQFF
>TRBJ2-1|TRBV20-1
CSARTGNYNEQFF
>TRBJ2-5|TRBV6-5
CASSYGSVQGRETQYF
>TRBJ2-2|TRBV5-4
CASSLGDRLNTGELFF
>TRBJ2-7|TRBV15
CATSSGQNHEQYF
>TRBJ2-1|TRBV7-6
CASSTTGTNQYNEQFF
>TRBJ1-5|TRBV20-1
CSAGQGGNQPQHF
>TRBJ2-1|TRBV4-3
CASSQDERGYFPFF
>TRBJ2-2|TRBV4-2
CASSQENAGELFF
>TRBJ2-2|TRBV6-5
CASKFGSANTGELFF
>TRBJ2-3|TRBV2
CASSEGLSTDTQYF